This T cell receptor (beta chain) is from a study of identical twins. Template switching, a step in the protocol, added a universal primer site, and cDNA carried unique molecular identifiers. TCRdb fed the 5' RACE reads into MiXCR, producing one record per CDR3 protein. The table includes 1,800,000 or so distinct CDR3 sequences, about 31% detected once. Study-wide points: Twins' surplus sharing was weaker for beta out-of-frame sequences. Insertion counts were lower in abundant cord blood beta clonotypes, a trend that memory repertoires did not show. Out-of-frame alpha sequences common to twins were enriched for low generation probability.

This clonotype occurred a few times. Antigen specificity is unknown. Germline V gene data show CDR1 as LGHNA and CDR2 as YNFKEQ. The CDR3 consists of 17 residues. The J segment lost 8 bases and the V segment lost 0 bases, leaving 9 bases of the junction unmatched. This rearrangement joins TRBV4-2 to TRBJ1-4; TRBD1 agrees at 10 bases. This TCR was recovered from a newborn girl in good health. The sequenced sample was cord blood. The CDR3 DNA reads as TGTGCCAGCAGCCAAGATAGTAAGACAGGGGGCGGGGAAAAACTGTTTTTT. Translation: CASSQDSKTGGGEKLFF.